What follows describes a single T cell receptor beta chain. V was trimmed by 4 bases and J by 0 bases, leaving 13 bases between them. CDR1 SGHTS and CDR2 YDEGEE come from the germline V gene. The CDR3 loop spans 15 amino acids. The source of the sample is a study of blood T cell repertoires in COVID-19. Produced via immunoSEQ multiplex PCR; TCRdb's table is partial and in-frame only. The table records around 380,000 clones, around 87% of them present only once. The V gene is TRBV5-8, the J gene TRBJ1-1; D unresolved. Sequencing was carried out using PBMCs or T cells enriched from blood (not recorded which). The clonotype was recovered from a man younger than 40 who had recovered from COVID-19. The CDR3 DNA is TGTGCCAGCAGCAAACGTCTCCCTATGAACACTGAAGCTTTCTTT. Encoded protein: CASSKRLPMNTEAFF.